A single sample gave rise to the 16 T cell receptor beta chains below, sequenced in a study of CD8+ T cells in alopecia areata. As the sequencing template, cDNA was produced by extracting RNA and reverse transcribing it. The protocol was immunoSEQ multiplex PCR, while the TCRdb copy is restricted to in-frame clones and leaves out a portion. The sample carries under 300,000 clones, about 60% recorded once. Treatment described: oral pan-JAK inhibitor, 5-10 mg twice daily. This specimen was CD4+ T cells sorted from blood, taken at approximately week 51, from a patient treated with tofacitinib. The origin of the receptors is a human donor with alopecia areata.

This chain uses TRBV6-5 with TRBJ2-1; D perhaps matches TRBD1 (6 bases). Trimming took 5 bases from V and 2 from J, leaving 7 bases between them. The CDR3 contains 13 residues. The V gene's germline CDR1 is MNHEY and CDR2 SVGAGI. CDR3 coding DNA: TGTGCCAGCAGTACAGGGCCCTACAATGAGCAGTTCTTC. Translated, it gives CASSTGPYNEQFF.

This clone appeared many times. This chain links TRBV10-3 with TRBJ1-3, with a possible D match to TRBD1 (5 bases). V lost 7 bases, J lost 0 bases, and 10 bases lay in between. CDR1 and CDR2 from the germline V gene are ENHRY and SYGVKD. The CDR3 is made up of 14 amino acids. CDR3 protein: CAIKEGSSGNTIYF. The CDR3 nucleotides read TGTGCCATCAAGGAGGGGTCCTCTGGAAACACCATATATTTT.

The chain recombines TRBV6-5 with TRBJ1-4; 7 bases line up with TRBD1. Germline-derived CDR1 and CDR2 are MNHEY and SVGAGI. This CDR3 has 12 residues. Losses at the gene ends were 7 bases for V and 8 bases for J; bases not matched to a gene: 4. The DNA of the CDR3 is TGTGCCAGCAAGACAGGGTACGAAAAACTGTTTTTT. This translates into CASKTGYEKLFF.

This clone was recorded a few times. V usage is TRBV29-1 and J usage is TRBJ1-2; 9 bases agree with TRBD1. Trimming took 7 bases from V and 4 from J; bases not matched to a gene: 4. The length of the CDR3 is 12 residues. Per germline, CDR1 SQVTM and CDR2 ANQGSEA. The CDR3, as DNA: TGCAGCGATGCGGGACAGGGCTATGGCTACACCTTC. Its translation: CSDAGQGYGYTF.

The chain joins TRBV7-9 to TRBJ2-2; D is perhaps TRBD1 (5 bases). The V gene's germline CDR1 is SEHNR and CDR2 FQNEAQ (reference sequence). The length of the CDR3 is 13 residues. V lost 10 bases and J lost 4, with 13 bases in between. The CDR3 DNA is TGTGCCAACACCCCCCAGGGCACCGGGGAGCTGTTTTTT. The encoded protein is CANTPQGTGELFF.

Details on this clone: Distinct nucleotide sequences in the sample also encode this CDR3. The chain has TRBV29-1 and TRBJ2-7; the match to TRBD2 covers 7 bases. The V and J ends lost 4 bases and 4 bases, in that order; junction bases with no gene match: 1. Germline V CDR1 and CDR2: SQVTM, ANQGSEA. CDR3 length equals 11 residues. CDR3: CSVVGGYEQYF. CDR3 coding DNA: TGCAGCGTTGTGGGGGGGTACGAGCAGTACTTC.

The chain has TRBV18 and TRBJ1-1; TRBD1 is a possible D gene (5 bases). CDR1 and CDR2 (germline): KGHSH, LQKENI. The V gene lost 2 bases and the J gene lost 1 base, with 11 bases spanning the gap. CDR3 size: 15 residues. The DNA of the CDR3 is TGTGCCAGCTCACCAGGGGGTAGGAGGAACACTGAAGCTTTCTTT. Residues: CASSPGGRRNTEAFF. Using reference TRBV18 and TRBJ1-1 for the parts outside the CDR3, the full variable domain is NAGVMQNPRHLVRRRGQEARLRCSPMKGHSHVYWYRQLPEEGLKFMVYLQKENIIDESGMPKERFSAEFPKEGPSILRIQQVVRGDSAAYFCASSPGGRRNTEAFFGQGTRLTVV.

This clone occurred a few times. The chain carries TRBV29-1 and TRBJ2-1; perhaps TRBD1 as D (5 bases). This CDR3 spans 13 amino acids. Trimming removed 4 bases at V and 1 base at J, with 8 bases between. Looked up from germline, CDR1 is SQVTM and CDR2 is ANQGSEA. The CDR3 DNA reads TGCAGCGTTGTAGGGGTTTCCTACAATGAGCAGTTCTTC. Amino acid sequence: CSVVGVSYNEQFF.

The chain employs TRBV30 and TRBJ1-4; D gene uncertain. The CDR3 is made up of 13 amino acids. The ends were cut back, 2 bases at V and 8 bases at J, with 12 bases in the middle. Germline values: CDR1 GTSNPN, CDR2 SVGIG (reference sequence). In DNA, the CDR3 is TGTGCCTGGAGTCCGGGGATCGGGGAAAAACTGTTTTTT. It yields the protein CAWSPGIGEKLFF. Full variable domain (outside the CDR3, taken from reference TRBV30 and TRBJ1-4): SQTIHQWPATLVQPVGSPLSLECTVEGTSNPNLYWYRQAAGRGLQLLFYSVGIGQISSEVPQNLSASRPQDRQFILSSKKLLLSDSGFYLCAWSPGIGEKLFFGSGTQLSVL.

The CDR3 protein is CASSLGTDNEQYF. CDR3 nucleotides: TGCGCCAGCAGCCTCGGGACAGACAACGAGCAGTACTTC. The rearrangement joins TRBV5-1 to TRBJ2-7, with TRBD1 matching 7 bases. J lost 5 bases, V lost 4 bases, and 6 bases had no gene match. The CDR3 extends over 13 amino acids. Germline V gene data show CDR1 as SGHRS and CDR2 as YFSETQ.

V gene TRBV5-4 combines with J gene TRBJ2-2; D tentatively reads TRBD1 or TRBD2 (7 bases each). This CDR3 has 15 amino acids. CDR1 SGHNT and CDR2 YYREEE come from the germline V gene (reference sequence). The germline V and J ends were trimmed by 1 base and 5 bases, with 12 bases remaining between them. The CDR3 region has the DNA TGTGCCAGCAGCTTGAGACAGGGAGGGACCGGGGAGCTGTTTTTT. Translation gives CASSLRQGGTGELFF.

V and J are TRBV5-6 and TRBJ1-1; TRBD1 might be the D (6 bases). The CDR3 covers 16 residues. Per the germline V gene, CDR1 is SGHDT and CDR2 is YYEEEE. Trimming pared 4 bases from V and 0 bases from J, leaving 16 bases between. CDR3 sequence: CASSRRQVGMNTEAFF. The CDR3 bases are TGTGCCAGCAGCCGCCGACAGGTTGGGATGAACACTGAAGCTTTCTTT.

Remarks on this clone: The same CDR3 arises from other DNA sequences in this sample as well. The chain couples TRBV30 to TRBJ2-7; weak D call: TRBD1 (5 bases). The V end was cut by 3 bases, the J end by 1 base, with 10 bases between. CDR1 is GTSNPN and CDR2 is SVGIG in the germline V gene (reference sequence). The CDR3 covers 13 residues. The CDR3 sequence is CAWRQGRSYEQYF. In DNA form, the CDR3 reads TGTGCCTGGAGGCAGGGTCGTTCCTACGAGCAGTACTTC.

Comment on this clone: The identical CDR3 is also encoded by other nucleotide sequences in the sample. J is TRBJ2-2 and V is TRBV20-1; no firm D call. Trimming stripped 3 bases from V and 5 bases from J, with 4 bases between. Germline V lookup: CDR1 DFQATT, CDR2 SNEGSKA (reference sequence). CDR3 length equals 11 residues. CDR3 loop: CSASRTGELFF. The DNA for the CDR3 is TGCAGTGCTAGTAGGACCGGGGAGCTGTTTTTT.

On this clone: Other DNA sequences of this sample code for an identical CDR3. CDR3 coding DNA: TGCAGCGTTGAAATTGGGGAGACCCAGTACTTC. Amino acid sequence: CSVEIGETQYF. The V gene is TRBV29-1, the J gene TRBJ2-5; D is undetermined. The germline V gene has CDR1 SQVTM and CDR2 ANQGSEA. V was clipped by 2 bases and J by 5 bases, with 6 bases between them. This CDR3 comprises 11 residues.

The CDR3 DNA is TGCGCCAGCAGCTTTGAATCGTCCAGGGGGAACACTGAAGCTTTCTTT. Its protein product is CASSFESSRGNTEAFF. V and J are TRBV5-1 and TRBJ1-1, with D possibly TRBD1 on 6 matching bases. This CDR3 contains 16 residues. Trimming cost V 2 bases and J 1 base, with 15 bases left between them. Germline lookup yields CDR1 SGHRS and CDR2 YFSETQ.